The TCR beta chain under discussion was sequenced for a study of cytomegalovirus exposure and HLA in healthy donors. Notes on the study in general: V- and J-gene trimming in TCR beta was tied to a missense DCLRE1C variant by an analysis performed later.

Comments on this clone: What it recognizes is unknown.

Trimming took off 1 base at V and 0 bases at J, with 12 bases between the two ends. CDR3 length: 17 residues. Germline V gene data show CDR1 as MGHRA and CDR2 as YSYEKL. PCR used 60 Vbeta primers and 13 Jbeta primers. Authors' methods: Approximately 79 million unique TCR beta chains, some 9.9 million of them shared, were counted by a later analysis. Method: immunoSEQ multiplex PCR; TCRdb's copy keeps in-frame clones and lacks some. Clone size and V and J calls were adopted from that table, with D and trimming inferred from the DNA. The sample holds roughly 95,000 clones, approximately 80% seen once. Sequenced input: PBMCs. This receptor was taken from a man aged 25-40 years in good health and CMV-seropositive. V is TRBV4-1 and J is TRBJ1-4; D is unclear. CDR3 in amino acids: CASSQGSGGATNEKLFF. Written as DNA, the CDR3 is TGCGCCAGCAGCCAAGGGTCGGGTGGTGCAACTAATGAAAAACTGTTTTTT.